The entry below gives a single TCR beta chain sequence along with its context. The CDR3 has 18 amino acids. V lost 0 bases, J lost 0 bases, and 15 bases lay in between. Germline CDR1 is SGDLS and CDR2 is YYNGEE. These data come from a study of OX40 agonist ivuxolimab in advanced cancers. Profiled with immunoSEQ multiplex PCR; TCRdb holds only in-frame clones, not every one. The repertoire has around 98,000 clones, 87% of them found once; the top ten carry approximately 0.5%. The J gene is TRBJ1-4, the V gene TRBV9, with TRBD1 as a possible D gene (5 bases). The sequencing here drew on CD4+ or CD8+ T cells sorted from blood, taken in a trial of the OX40 agonist ivuxolimab. The TCR was taken from an adult with an advanced solid tumor such as melanoma, head and neck, liver or kidney cancer. The CDR3 loop reads CASSVGWGNRATNEKLFF. CDR3 DNA sequence: TGTGCCAGCAGCGTAGGTTGGGGGAACAGAGCAACTAATGAAAAACTGTTTTTT.